The clone carrying this T cell receptor (beta chain) was seen a handful of times. No antigen is known for it. The study, taken as a whole, reports: Whole repertoires were not studied in the larger cohort, only one V-J beta rearrangement. Tumor memory CD4+ T cell TCR gene usage was found to cluster with blood and lymph node memory CD4+ cells and with lymph node naive CD4+ cells.

The ends were cut back, 2 bases at V and 2 bases at J, with 6 bases in the middle. The V gene's germline CDR1 is SGHTA and CDR2 FQGNSA. This CDR3 has 13 amino acids. Naive CD4+ cells had CD25+ Tregs removed. TCRdb re-called the 5' RACE reads through MiXCR, storing one row per CDR3 protein. Of more than 4,500 distinct CDR3 sequences in the sample, 55% to 75% were seen once. The chain is built from TRBV7-2 and TRBJ1-2; D is uncertain. This TCR was recovered from a female donor with breast cancer. Material: naive CD4+ T cells sorted from blood. Subset denoted: naive CD4+ T cells, CD4+CD45RA+CD25-. The CDR3 nucleotides are TGTGCCAGCAGCTTAAATTCCAACTATGGCTACACCTTC. Translation gives CASSLNSNYGYTF.